A single T cell receptor (beta chain) is shown here with its context. Antigen specificity is unknown. Specified treatment: oral pan-JAK inhibitor, 5-10 mg twice daily. This specimen belongs to a study of CD8+ T cells in alopecia areata. Study as a whole: It was oral tofacitinib, at 5 to 10 mg twice daily, that treated patients received. Overall study results and limits: Higher clonality than in normal scalp was seen in lesional scalp, especially alopecia totalis/universalis. Scalp and blood retained many expanded lesional clones during tofacitinib. Patients displayed less clarity in TCR sharing than mice, a finding possibly related to HLA.

In each case, RNA was isolated and then reverse transcribed into cDNA as the sequencing template. Sequencing used immunoSEQ multiplex PCR; TCRdb keeps in-frame clones, though not all of them. Here the sample spans 100,000 to 150,000 clones, approximately 57% being singletons. CDR3 length equals 13 residues. Germline V gives CDR1 MNHEY, CDR2 SMNVEV (reference sequence). Trimming cost V 5 bases and J 1 base, with 8 bases left between them. The origin of this receptor is a human donor with alopecia areata. This chain joins TRBV27 and TRBJ1-2; D not resolved. The sample here was CD4+ T cells sorted from blood, taken at week 4, from a patient treated with tofacitinib. The chain's CDR3 is CASSRTVNYGYTF. CDR3 DNA: TGTGCCAGCAGTAGGACGGTTAACTATGGCTACACCTTC.